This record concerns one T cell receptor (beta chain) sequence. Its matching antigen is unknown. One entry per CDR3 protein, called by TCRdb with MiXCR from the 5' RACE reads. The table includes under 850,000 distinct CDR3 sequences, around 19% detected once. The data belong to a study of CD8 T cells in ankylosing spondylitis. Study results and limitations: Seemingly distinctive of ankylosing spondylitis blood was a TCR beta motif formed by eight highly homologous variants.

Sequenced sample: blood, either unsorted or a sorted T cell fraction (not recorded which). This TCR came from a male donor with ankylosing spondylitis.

The CDR3 here is CASSQRGGVALHF. CDR3 sequence (DNA): TGTGCCAGCAGCCAACGAGGCGGGGTGGCCCTCCACTTT. The chain joins TRBV3-1 to TRBJ1-6; D unclear. CDR3 size: 13 residues. V gave up 2 bases and J gave up 14 bases, with 13 bases separating them. Germline assignment: CDR1 LGHDT and CDR2 YNNKEL (reference sequence). Combining the CDR3 with reference TRBV3-1 and TRBJ1-6 gives the whole variable domain DTAVSQTPKYLVTQMGNDKSIKCEQNLGHDTMYWYKQDSKKFLKIMFSYNNKELIINETVPNRFSPKSPDKAHLNLHINSLELGDSAVYFCASSQRGGVALHFGNGTRLTVT.